This is a list of T cell receptor beta chains from one sample in a study of blood T cell repertoires in COVID-19. Clones were sequenced by immunoSEQ multiplex PCR, and TCRdb holds only the in-frame ones, with some missing. Found here are some 64,000 clones, roughly 84% of them singletons; the top ten hold just over 20%. The material sequenced was peripheral blood. The source of these receptors is a woman of 80 years or more with active or convalescent COVID-19. Each CDR3 is given with its conserved first and last residue. The D gene is left open where the match is weak. Expanded clones get a size class; other rows say once, few or many, or leave the size out.

j_call d_call clone_size v_call cdr3_aa cdr3_nt
TRBJ2-1 NA NA TRBV6-1 CASSESPGSYNEQFF TGTGCCAGCAGTGAGTCGCCCGGCTCCTACAATGAGCAGTTCTTC
TRBJ1-2 NA NA TRBV4-1 CASSQQQGSNYGYTF TGCGCCAGCAGCCAACAACAGGGATCTAACTATGGCTACACCTTC
TRBJ1-3 NA many TRBV19 CASSTNGQHGNTIYF TGTGCCAGTAGTACTAACGGACAGCATGGAAACACCATATATTTT
TRBJ2-3 TRBD2 NA TRBV7-8 CASSSGLAGGTDTQYF TGTGCCAGCAGCTCAGGACTAGCGGGGGGCACAGATACGCAGTATTTT
TRBJ1-5 NA NA TRBV3-1/TRBV3-2 CASSRDSRNQPQHF TGTGCCAGCAGCCGCGACAGTCGCAATCAGCCCCAGCATTTT
TRBJ2-2 NA NA TRBV10-3 CAISENRATGELFF TGTGCCATCAGTGAGAACAGGGCCACCGGGGAGCTGTTTTTT
TRBJ1-3 TRBD1 NA TRBV9 CASSAGTGEGNTIYF TGTGCCAGCAGCGCCGGGACAGGGGAAGGAAACACCATATATTTT
TRBJ2-7 NA NA TRBV11-2 CASSTVYEQYF TGTGCCAGCAGCACGGTTTACGAGCAGTACTTC
TRBJ2-2 NA NA TRBV6-5 CASDMGGATGELFF TGTGCCAGCGATATGGGGGGAGCCACTGGGGAGCTGTTTTTT
TRBJ2-1 NA NA TRBV5-1 CATTQVPGSYNEQFF TGCGCCACCACACAGGTTCCGGGCTCCTACAATGAGCAGTTCTTC
TRBJ1-6 TRBD1 once TRBV27 CASSIGDRGNSPLHF TGTGCCAGCAGCATTGGGGACAGGGGCAATTCACCCCTCCACTTT
TRBJ1-2 NA few TRBV7-6 CASSQYPQGTDGYTF TGTGCCAGCAGCCAATACCCACAGGGAACTGATGGCTACACCTTC
TRBJ2-1 NA NA TRBV5-1 CASSLVSGRSEQFF TGCGCCAGCAGCTTGGTGTCGGGTCGTAGTGAGCAGTTCTTC
TRBJ2-7 TRBD1 NA TRBV5-1 CASSLATGQFYEQYF TGCGCCAGCAGCTTAGCTACGGGACAGTTCTACGAGCAGTACTTC
TRBJ1-1 NA NA TRBV5-4 CASSLAPGTAAFF TGTGCCAGCAGCTTGGCCCCGGGTACTGCAGCTTTCTTT
TRBJ1-6 NA NA TRBV5-1 CASSPGGGIPDNSPLHF TGCGCCAGCAGCCCCGGCGGAGGGATCCCTGATAATTCACCCCTCCACTTT
TRBJ2-7 NA NA TRBV19 CASSDPGLLNEQYF TGTGCCAGTAGCGATCCCGGACTCCTAAACGAGCAGTACTTC
TRBJ1-2 TRBD1 NA TRBV5-4 CASRAVGQGFGGYTF TGTGCCAGCCGAGCTGTGGGACAGGGGTTTGGAGGCTACACCTTC
TRBJ2-1 TRBD2 NA TRBV7-3 CASSWLAGGDNEQFF TGTGCCAGCAGCTGGCTAGCGGGGGGCGACAATGAGCAGTTCTTC
TRBJ1-1 TRBD1 NA TRBV19 CASRGTANTEAFF TGTGCCAGTAGGGGGACAGCGAACACTGAAGCTTTCTTT
TRBJ1-1 TRBD1 few TRBV5-1 CASSLAAGGTTEAFF TGCGCCAGCAGCTTGGCAGCAGGGGGGACCACTGAAGCTTTCTTT
TRBJ2-1 NA NA TRBV5-1 CASSLIPRVNNEQFF TGCGCCAGCAGCTTGATTCCCAGGGTTAACAATGAGCAGTTCTTC
TRBJ1-2 TRBD1 NA TRBV5-1 CASSLTGEGGYTF TGCGCCAGCAGCCTTACAGGGGAAGGTGGCTACACCTTC
TRBJ2-5 TRBD2 few TRBV5-1 CASSLGNLAGSETQYF TGCGCCAGCAGCTTAGGTAACCTAGCGGGGTCCGAGACCCAGTACTTC
TRBJ1-5 NA NA TRBV9 CASSEMPGEGQPQHF TGTGCCAGCAGCGAGATGCCAGGGGAGGGTCAGCCCCAGCATTTT
TRBJ2-3 NA NA TRBV7-3 CASSSSRQGTDTQYF TGTGCCAGCAGCTCGTCGAGGCAAGGCACAGATACGCAGTATTTT
TRBJ2-2 NA NA TRBV3-1/TRBV3-2 CASSPSPSGYTGELFF TGTGCCAGCAGTCCCAGTCCAAGCGGGTACACCGGGGAGCTGTTTTTT
TRBJ2-3 NA NA TRBV3-1/TRBV3-2 CASSWSGVPAADTQYF TGTGCCAGCAGCTGGAGCGGCGTACCCGCGGCAGATACGCAGTATTTT
TRBJ1-3 TRBD1 NA TRBV2 CASSRQGGSGNTIYF TGTGCCAGCAGTAGACAGGGGGGCTCTGGAAACACCATATATTTT
TRBJ1-1 TRBD1 NA TRBV7-2 CASSLTGQGFTEAFF TGTGCCAGCAGCTTAACCGGACAGGGTTTCACTGAAGCTTTCTTT
TRBJ1-6 NA NA TRBV19 CASSASGGSSYNSPLHF TGTGCCAGTAGTGCCAGCGGGGGTAGCTCCTATAATTCACCCCTCCACTTT
TRBJ1-1 NA NA TRBV2 CASRLEDTEAFF TGTGCCAGCAGACTCGAGGATACTGAAGCTTTCTTT
TRBJ2-5 TRBD1 once TRBV19 CASSIGTGEETQYF TGTGCCAGTAGTATCGGGACAGGAGAAGAGACCCAGTACTTC
TRBJ2-3 TRBD2 NA TRBV7-2 CASSLEARGGADTQYF TGTGCCAGCAGCTTAGAGGCGCGGGGGGGTGCAGATACGCAGTATTTT
TRBJ2-7 TRBD1 NA TRBV6-5 CASSLVTGGYYEQYF TGTGCCAGCAGTTTAGTGACAGGGGGATACTACGAGCAGTACTTC
TRBJ2-3 NA NA TRBV12-2 CASRSPPGTRCTDTQYF TGTGCAAGTCGCTCCCCCCCCGGGACAAGATGCACAGATACGCAGTATTTT
TRBJ2-1 NA once TRBV3-1/TRBV3-2 CASSQGIFGNEQFF TGTGCCAGCAGCCAAGGTATCTTCGGGAATGAGCAGTTCTTC
TRBJ1-1 NA once TRBV7-9 CASSLEAGRGAEAFF TGTGCCAGCAGCTTAGAGGCAGGGAGGGGGGCTGAAGCTTTCTTT
TRBJ2-7 TRBD2 NA TRBV3-1/TRBV3-2 CASSQDRTSGGAKYF TGTGCCAGCAGCCAAGATCGGACTAGCGGGGGCGCGAAGTACTTC
TRBJ1-1 NA NA TRBV10-3 CAISDVRGTEAFF TGTGCCATCAGTGATGTAAGGGGCACTGAAGCTTTCTTT
TRBJ2-7 TRBD2 NA TRBV5-1 CASSVLAGEFSEQYF TGCGCCAGCAGCGTCCTGGCGGGGGAGTTCTCCGAGCAGTACTTC
TRBJ2-1 NA once TRBV9 CASSEQGGYNEQFF TGTGCCAGCAGCGAGCAAGGGGGTTACAATGAGCAGTTCTTC
TRBJ2-2 NA NA TRBV7-8 CASSLVIGELFF TGTGCCAGCAGCTTAGTTATCGGGGAGCTGTTTTTT
TRBJ1-2 NA few TRBV7-3 CASSQTGNYGYTF TGTGCCAGCAGTCAAACAGGGAACTATGGCTACACCTTC
TRBJ2-1 TRBD2 NA TRBV19 CASSRTSGGAGEQFF TGTGCCAGTAGCCGAACTAGCGGGGGGGCAGGTGAGCAGTTCTTC
TRBJ2-7 TRBD2 few TRBV6-5 CASSYSSGGAYEQYF TGTGCCAGCAGTTACTCTAGCGGGGGGGCCTACGAGCAGTACTTC
TRBJ2-1 TRBD2 NA TRBV15 CATSRGPGRFGLGLNEQFF TGTGCCACCAGCAGAGGCCCGGGTCGTTTCGGACTAGGTTTGAATGAGCAGTTCTTC
TRBJ1-2 TRBD1 NA TRBV27 CASRGQGDTRGYTF TGTGCCAGCAGGGGACAGGGAGATACTAGAGGCTACACCTTC
TRBJ1-1 NA few TRBV11-2 CASSLTRFREAEAFF TGTGCCAGCAGCTTAACAAGATTCAGGGAGGCAGAAGCTTTCTTT
TRBJ2-1 TRBD1 few TRBV9 CASSGQGYNEQFF TGTGCCAGCAGCGGACAGGGATACAATGAGCAGTTCTTC
TRBJ1-2 TRBD1 NA TRBV7-9 CASSPRTGPNYGYTF TGTGCCAGCAGCCCACGGACAGGTCCTAACTATGGCTACACCTTC